This paragraph covers one T cell receptor beta chain sequence. Its binding antigen is unknown. No base qualities exist here, and no much larger clone lies one base off it. All of the isolated RNA was reverse transcribed with the High Capacity cDNA Reverse Transcription Kit, so expressed TCRB transcripts were sequenced. Deep immunoSEQ sequencing was applied to naive, central memory and regulatory T cell samples, giving an average of around 3.4 million total reads per sample. Sorted cells were lysed in RLT buffer, and RNA was extracted using DNase-treated RNeasy Micro or Mini kits according to cell number. To prevent cross-contamination, every cell subset was processed on its own, while patient and healthy donor samples were processed together. Using the immunoSEQ multiplex PCR, TCRB sequences were amplified from cDNA into 87-bp fragments spanning the CDR3 region. The amplicons were sequenced using the Illumina HiSeq platform. Turning to the authors' computational methods: Synthetic template baselines were used to correct PCR bias computationally, reads within Hamming distance 2 were collapsed together, and singletons that could not be merged were discarded. Reads were aligned against IMGT so that V, D and J genes, CDR3 length and insertions or deletions at six rearrangement sites could be assigned. Within each subset, clonotype counts were normalized to sorted cell number, after which true diversity and Gini coefficients were computed with the tcR R package. Repertoire sharing was quantified using the overlap coefficient calculated on TCRB nucleotide sequences. As a proxy for the pre-selection repertoire, out-of-frame TCRB sequences from naive cells were analyzed. TCRdb re-hosts the immuneACCESS table, in-frame sequences only. Its copies lack some clones; in the studies checked, an unresolved V gene accounts for under half of them, and the cause for the rest is not known. V, J and clone size were drawn from that table, and D and trimming were deduced from the DNA. The sample table lists a few hundred thousand clones, roughly 21% of them with a count of one. The ten largest clones capture 0.035% to 0.055% of the sample.

The sample is drawn from a study of beta chain features in type 1 diabetes (dated by TCRdb to the late 2010s). For context, the study as a whole: No differences in mean age, gender distribution, total cell number or subset yield were found between patients and healthy donors. In the study, recently diagnosed type 1 diabetes patients and matched healthy donors were compared on the TCRB repertoires of their sorted circulating CD4+ T cell subsets. Regulatory and stem cell-like memory subsets were isolated from only 8 patients and 8 healthy donors, whereas naive and central memory subsets came from all 30 or so donors. A total of about 100 million sorted cells were examined across all samples, and RNA yield correlated strongly with the number of cells per subset.

The CDR3 runs 14 amino acids, cysteine and phenylalanine included. CDR3 DNA is the only sequence kept; it has 42 bases, read in frame from the first base. CDR1 SGDLS and CDR2 YYNGEE are derived from the germline V gene. The V end gives up 1 base and the J end 5 bases, leaving 5 bases in the junction not matched to a gene. From each donor, a single peripheral blood sample of about 100 mL on average was drawn into heparinised tubes. A BD FACSAria II and a panel including CD45RO, CCR7, CD25, CD127, CD95 and CD27 were used to sort naive, central memory, regulatory and stem cell-like memory CD4+ T cells. Every sorted population had a purity above 95%. PBMCs were isolated immediately by Lymphoprep density gradient centrifugation and stained directly without culture. To minimize batch effects, samples were stained and sorted in pairs, one healthy donor with one patient per experiment. Study-level results and caveats: HLA sub-analyses involved small numbers of individuals, so any influence of HLA type on TCRB rearrangement remained unresolved. Naive, central memory and regulatory TCRB repertoires appeared more similar among patients than among healthy donors. Shorter templates might have been favored by PCR, but patient and control samples were amplified and corrected together, so both groups would have been affected equally by any skew. Fewer insertions and more nucleotide deletions at VDJ recombination sites were observed in patients with type 1 diabetes, implying thymic rearrangement abnormalities. Because cDNA was sequenced instead of genomic DNA, highly expressing activated cells could be over-represented, though the groups showed no difference in activation or CD3 levels. In all four CD4+ subsets, TCRB CDR3 length was moderately but significantly shorter in type 1 diabetes patients.

Sequencing input: naive CD4+ T cells from blood. The meaning of the sample's cell subset or site label: true naive CD4+ T cells. The rearranged chain carries TRBV9 and TRBJ2-5; a stretch of 7 junction bases matches TRBD2. The source of this sequence is a woman under 30 in good health. The CDR3 loop reads CASSVYSGAETQYF. At the DNA level, the sequence is TGTGCCAGCAGCGTATACAGCGGGGCTGAGACCCAGTACTTC.